Reported below is one TCR beta chain. This clonotype was seen ten or more times. It lacks a known antigen. It has no much larger one-base neighbor in the sample; base qualities were not kept. The data originate from a study of molecular identifiers for immune sequencing clone quantification (dated by TCRdb to the late 2010s). The study in broad terms: For a replicate experiment, RNA from approximately 20,000 or 100,000 naive CD8 T cells was divided into five aliquots, and four of the five aliquots were sequenced. This methods study used CD8 T cells to benchmark TCR RNA copy counting and molecular-identifier clustering-based TCR repertoire sequencing (MIDCIRS).

CDR1 and CDR2, per the germline V gene, are SGHAT and FQNNGV. Germline trimming amounts to 4 bases on V and 4 bases on J, with 15 as the count of junction bases outside the gene matches. There are 18 amino acids in the CDR3, from cysteine to phenylalanine inclusive. The CDR3 DNA has 54 bases and is translated from base 1. The study at large found these results: In CMV-specific effector cells, over 99% of molecules were held by clones above 20 RNA copies, whereas under 1% of molecules were held by such clones in naive cells. Naive libraries contained spiked-in Jurkat TCR RNA (10 copies' worth), which is not part of the donor repertoire. A single cell's worth of spiked-in Jurkat TCR RNA was reported detectable even among one million naive CD8 T cells. When barcode sub-clustering was not used, chimeric consensus sequences inflated TCR diversity, with chimeras reaching as high as 47%. Modeling indicated about 3 TCR RNA copies recovered per cell, compared with around 9.8 by digital PCR, which implies a capture efficiency of around 29%. The sizes of highly expanded clones could end up underestimated when identical TCR molecules share a barcode.

Libraries of naive CD8 T cells were built from around 20,000 to 990,000 sorted cells, with 10%, 30% or 50% of the purified RNA used. Naive CD8 T cells were FACS-sorted as CD8+CD4-CCR7+CD45RA+ on a BD FACSAria II into RLT Plus buffer. Nine to eleven TCR copies' worth of Jurkat RNA were spiked into roughly 20,000-1,000,000 naive CD8 T cell samples to test detection sensitivity. Enrichment of CD8 T cells was done with RosetteSep CD8+ T Cell Enrichment Cocktail plus Ficoll-Paque, and ACK red cell lysis came afterward. The protocol used for the library was PCR. These reads were obtained on an Illumina HiSeq 4000. Preparation of bulk TCR libraries followed a previously described approach, with the TCR primers listed in Table S5. The Qiagen AllPrep DNA/RNA kit was used to purify total RNA. Reads from multiple sequencing runs of the same library were pooled before analysis. On the authors' methods: Only reads with exact TCR constant sequence were kept, trimmed to 150 nt, and grouped by their 12-nt molecular barcodes. Reads within each barcode group were sub-clustered using a 15% Levenshtein threshold, and quality-weighted consensus sequences were constructed for each RNA molecule. Non-functional sequences were excluded, and lower-count sequences lying one edit away from another sequence were also excluded. On the basis of fitting two negative binomial distributions, barcode sub-clusters with fewer than 20% of the maximum read count were discarded. TCRdb reprocessing: public reads trimmed at Q25 with fastp, clones called with MiXCR, in-frame beta chains kept. Each entry is one CDR3 protein sequence, shown with its most common DNA and genes. The V and J calls, along with clone size, are taken from TCRdb and not from the paper's own processing. A total of tens of thousands of distinct CDR3 sequences appear in this sample, around 18% of them only once. Together, the top ten hold around 1.5% of the sample.

Sequenced: naive CD8+ T cells from blood, with Jurkat cell RNA spiked in. The sample's cell subset or site label is to be understood as: FACS-sorted CD8+CD4-CCR7+CD45RA+ naive T cells. The TCR comes from a human donor in good health. Some libraries in this study had Jurkat cell RNA spiked in. This chain joins TRBV11-2 to TRBJ2-2, and 7 junction bases match TRBD2. The DNA sequence is as follows: TGTGCCAGCAGCTCCCCCCCATGGTCGGCGGGAGTCACCGGGGAGCTGTTTTTT. It is translated as CASSSPPWSAGVTGELFF. Joined to the reference TRBV11-2 and TRBJ2-2 proteins, this CDR3 gives the full variable domain: EAGVAQSPRYKIIEKRQSVAFWCNPISGHATLYWYQQILGQGPKLLIQFQNNGVVDDSQLPKDRFSAERLKGVDSTLKIQPAKLEDSAVYLCASSSPPWSAGVTGELFFGEGSRLTVL.